This entry lists 14 T cell receptor beta chains sequenced from one sample in a study of blood T cells in healthy people across ages. With a J-beta primer mix and a sample-barcoded 5' primer, a second PCR ran about 7 to 11 cycles. One entry per CDR3 protein results from TCRdb running MiXCR on the 5' RACE reads. The sample holds under 2,000,000 distinct CDR3 sequences; 49% are singletons and the top ten take less than 2.5%. The sequenced material came from blood. These receptors were taken from a woman in her 40s in good health.

The V call is TRBV28, the J call TRBJ2-3, with D perhaps matching TRBD2 (5 bases). Germline CDR1 reads MDHEN; CDR2 reads SYDVKM. CDR3 length: 15 residues. The V and J ends lost 3 bases and 8 bases respectively, with 18 bases between them. The CDR3 reads CASSLNVVGAGTQYF. CDR3 nucleotides: TGTGCCAGCAGTTTGAATGTAGTGGGAGCTGGTACGCAGTATTTT.

This clonotype came up a few times. V and J are TRBV28 and TRBJ2-3, with D unclear. Germline V gene data show CDR1 as MDHEN and CDR2 as SYDVKM. The CDR3 loop spans 12 amino acids. V shed 7 bases and J shed 10 bases, with 15 bases lying between them. The CDR3 spells CASTDRLKAQYF. CDR3 nucleotides: TGTGCCAGCACCGACCGGTTGAAGGCGCAGTATTTT.

This clonotype was seen a few times. This chain connects TRBV29-1 to TRBJ1-2, with D uncertain. The V end was cut by 0 bases, the J end by 4 bases, with 9 bases between. The germline V gene has CDR1 SQVTM and CDR2 ANQGSEA. The CDR3 totals 13 residues. Here the CDR3 reads CSVEDGSLYGYTF. CDR3 nucleotides: TGCAGCGTTGAAGATGGGAGTCTCTATGGCTACACCTTC.

This clonotype was counted a few times. The chain has TRBV29-1 and TRBJ2-3; maybe TRBD2 (6 bases). CDR1 is SQVTM and CDR2 is ANQGSEA in the germline V gene. V shed 4 bases and J shed 0 bases, with 11 bases lying between them. The CDR3 runs 14 residues. The CDR3 region is CSVVAGPSTDTQYF. DNA for the CDR3: TGCAGCGTTGTGGCGGGGCCTAGCACAGATACGCAGTATTTT.

This clonotype was seen at least ten times. The chain couples TRBV9 to TRBJ2-7, with D uncertain. The germline gives CDR1 SGDLS, CDR2 YYNGEE. This CDR3 is built from 12 residues. V lost 2 bases, J lost 6 bases, and 9 bases lay in between. The DNA of the CDR3 is TGTGCCAGCAGCGTCCCGATGGGCGAGCAGTACTTC. It yields the protein CASSVPMGEQYF.

V usage is TRBV19 and J usage is TRBJ2-7; possible D gene TRBD1, 6 bases. The CDR3 loop spans 14 amino acids. Trimming stripped 3 bases from V and 2 bases from J, with 11 bases between. Germline V gene lookup returns CDR1 LNHDA and CDR2 SQIVND (reference sequence). The CDR3 protein is CASSMAQGAYEQYF. Here the CDR3 DNA reads TGTGCCAGTAGTATGGCACAGGGAGCCTACGAGCAGTACTTC.

In this sample, this clonotype turned up once. The V call is TRBV10-3, the J call TRBJ1-4, with a weak D call TRBD1 (5 bases). The CDR3 is made up of 16 amino acids. CDR1 is ENHRY, CDR2 SYGVKD, per germline. The V gene lost 0 bases and the J gene lost 5 bases, with 13 bases spanning the gap. This chain's CDR3 is CAISESPGRANEKLFF. The CDR3 DNA sequence: TGTGCCATCAGTGAGTCGCCGGGACGGGCGAATGAAAAACTGTTTTTT.

The rearrangement joins TRBV7-2 to TRBJ2-5; maybe TRBD2 (7 bases). The CDR3 spans 15 residues. V lost 6 bases, J lost 13 bases, and 27 bases lay in between. The germline gives CDR1 SGHTA, CDR2 FQGNSA. This CDR3 is CASRQTRGAKNIRYF. As DNA, the CDR3 is TGTGCCAGCAGACAGACCCGGGGGGCCAAAAACATTCGGTACTTC.

The chain joins TRBV7-2 to TRBJ1-1; D is undetermined. V was cut by 3 bases and J by 2 bases, with 10 bases left in between. The germline V gene encodes CDR1 SGHTA and CDR2 FQGNSA. This CDR3 has 14 amino acids. The CDR3 bases are TGTGCCAGCAGCTTGTTAGCAGTTAACACTGAAGCTTTCTTT. Amino acid sequence: CASSLLAVNTEAFF.

The chain couples TRBV12-3 or TRBV12-4 to TRBJ1-2; D is perhaps TRBD1 (5 bases). The CDR3 contains 15 residues. Between the trimmed V and J ends, which lost 8 bases and 0 bases, there was a span of 16 bases. As DNA, the CDR3 is TGTGCCAGCGCCGAACGGGGGGTCGCTAACTATGGCTACACCTTC. Its protein is CASAERGVANYGYTF.

The V gene is TRBV28, the J gene TRBJ1-2, with D perhaps TRBD1 (5 bases). Trimming pared 4 bases from V and 4 bases from J, leaving 19 bases between. This CDR3 spans 16 amino acids. Per the germline V gene, CDR1 is MDHEN and CDR2 is SYDVKM. CDR3 coding DNA: TGTGCCAGCAGTTGTCGGCGGGGCTCTTTAACCTATGGCTACACCTTC. Its translation: CASSCRRGSLTYGYTF.

The rearrangement links TRBV5-5 to TRBJ2-1; the D call may be TRBD1 or TRBD2 (5 bases each). The end of the DNA fits TRBJ2-7 better, so the J call may be wrong. The CDR3 is 16 amino acids. CDR1 and CDR2 from the germline V gene are SGHKS and YYEKEE (reference sequence). As DNA, the CDR3 is TGTGCCAGCAGCCCCGGGGCGGGCTTCTCCTACAATGAGCAGTACTTC. Translation: CASSPGAGFSYNEQYF.

The chain employs TRBV10-3 and TRBJ2-5, with a weak D call TRBD1 (6 bases). V lost 5 bases and J 11 bases, leaving 21 bases between the germline ends. The V gene's germline CDR1 is ENHRY and CDR2 SYGVKD. The CDR3 sequence is 14 residues long. The DNA for the CDR3 is TGTGCCATCAGTCAGGGGTCGGAAGTCTTTGAGCAGTACTTC. Its translation is CAISQGSEVFEQYF.

The chain is built from TRBV28 and TRBJ2-1; no reliable D call. CDR3 length: 13 amino acids. Per the germline V gene, CDR1 is MDHEN and CDR2 is SYDVKM. Trimming cost V 8 bases and J 5 bases, with 13 bases left between them. The CDR3 sequence is CASAKTGHNEQFF. The CDR3 DNA sequence: TGTGCCAGCGCCAAAACGGGTCACAATGAGCAGTTCTTC. The entire variable domain, with the rest obtained from reference TRBV28 and TRBJ2-1, is as follows: DVKVTQSSRYLVKRTGEKVFLECVQDMDHENMFWYRQDPGLGLRLIYFSYDVKMKEKGDIPEGYSVSREKKERFSLILESASTNQTSMYLCASAKTGHNEQFFGPGTRLTVL.